Following are 18 T cell receptor beta chains from one sample sequenced in a study of cytotoxic CD8 clonotypes in ibrutinib-treated CLL. Data came from immunoSEQ multiplex PCR; TCRdb stores just in-frame clones and leaves some out. Altogether about 160,000 clones are present, around nine tenths being singletons, with the ten largest covering more than 2.5%. The material sequenced was PBMCs, taken at disease progression, from a patient treated with ibrutinib. Every receptor here comes from a human donor with chronic lymphocytic leukemia.

The count of this clone is one. The J gene is TRBJ2-2, the V gene TRBV19; possible D gene TRBD1, 5 bases. Looked up from germline, CDR1 is LNHDA and CDR2 is SQIVND (reference sequence). V shed 8 bases and J shed 3 bases, with 7 bases lying between them. CDR3 length: 12 residues. The CDR3 sequence: CASRQYTGELFF. The DNA for the CDR3 is TGTGCCAGTCGACAGTACACCGGGGAGCTGTTTTTT.

This clone has only a few counts. The chain combines TRBV30 with TRBJ2-4; TRBD1 aligns across 7 bases. The V and J ends lost 4 bases and 5 bases, in that order; junction bases with no gene match: 11. This CDR3 has 15 residues. The germline V gene encodes CDR1 GTSNPN and CDR2 SVGIG (reference sequence). CDR3 sequence reads: CAWKAYRGLQNIQYF. The CDR3 DNA reads TGTGCCTGGAAAGCCTACAGGGGATTACAAAACATTCAGTACTTC.

The chain is built from TRBV6-1 and TRBJ2-1; 15 bases align to TRBD2. V shed 7 bases, J shed 13 bases, and the junction held 8 bases outside the gene matches. Germline-derived CDR1 and CDR2 are MNHNS and SASEGT. The CDR3 totals 14 residues. In DNA form, the CDR3 reads TGTGCCAGCATCCTAGGACTAGCGGGAGGGCCCCAGTTCTTC. This encodes CASILGLAGGPQFF.

The chain uses TRBV6-5 and TRBJ1-2; no clear D. Germline loops: CDR1 MNHEY, CDR2 SVGAGI. CDR3 length: 15 amino acids. Between the trimmed V and J ends, which lost 6 bases and 0 bases, there was a span of 14 bases. As DNA, the CDR3 is TGTGCCAGCAGCTCCCCTCGGTCAGCTAACTATGGCTACACCTTC. Amino acid sequence: CASSSPRSANYGYTF.

This chain links TRBV4-1 with TRBJ2-1, with 10 positions matching TRBD2. After removal of 4 bases from V and 7 bases from J, the junction contained 7 bases not matched to a gene. The CDR3 length is 15 residues. Germline lookup yields CDR1 MGHRA and CDR2 YSYEKL. In nucleotides, the CDR3 is TGCGCCAGCAGCCCCTTAGCGGGAGGTCTAAATGAGCAGTTCTTC. Translating it yields CASSPLAGGLNEQFF.

The V call is TRBV5-4, the J call TRBJ2-3; possibly TRBD2 for D (5 bases). The CDR3 length is 14 residues. Germline CDR1 and CDR2: SGHNT and YYREEE (reference sequence). Trimming cost V 4 bases and J 0 bases, with 9 bases left between them. The CDR3 DNA reads TGTGCCAGCAGCGCCGGACTCAGCACAGATACGCAGTATTTT. This sequence encodes CASSAGLSTDTQYF.

CDR3 DNA: TGTGCCTGGGGCCAGCGTCGGGAGCAGTACTTC. This translates into CAWGQRREQYF. The chain employs TRBV30 and TRBJ2-7, with D unclear. V gave up 5 bases and J gave up 7 bases, with 12 bases separating them. Germline CDR1 reads GTSNPN; CDR2 reads SVGIG (reference sequence). The CDR3 runs 11 residues. Together with reference TRBV30 and TRBJ2-7, the CDR3 gives the full variable domain: SQTIHQWPATLVQPVGSPLSLECTVEGTSNPNLYWYRQAAGRGLQLLFYSVGIGQISSEVPQNLSASRPQDRQFILSSKKLLLSDSGFYLCAWGQRREQYFGPGTRLTVT.

The J gene is TRBJ2-1, the V gene TRBV6-5; D perhaps matches TRBD2 (5 bases). Trimming pared 3 bases from V and 9 bases from J, leaving 15 bases between. Per germline, CDR1 MNHEY and CDR2 SVGAGI. The CDR3 contains 14 residues. The CDR3: CASSYKFTSSEQFF. The DNA of the CDR3 is TGTGCCAGCAGTTATAAATTTACTAGTAGTGAGCAGTTCTTC.

This chain links TRBV5-4 with TRBJ2-3, with a weak D call TRBD1 (5 bases). The V end lost 0 bases, the J end lost 2 bases, and 13 bases lay between the germline ends. Germline V lookup: CDR1 SGHNT, CDR2 YYREEE (reference sequence). The CDR3 loop spans 16 amino acids. CDR3 sequence (DNA): TGTGCCAGCAGCTTGGAGGGGCCATCGGACACAGATACGCAGTATTTT. Translated, it gives CASSLEGPSDTDTQYF.

The chain recombines TRBV30 with TRBJ2-7; 8 bases agree with TRBD1. The CDR3 loop spans 12 amino acids. The germline V gene encodes CDR1 GTSNPN and CDR2 SVGIG (reference sequence). Germline trimming cut 3 bases from V and 6 bases from J; bases unmatched to any gene: 4. In DNA, the CDR3 is TGTGCCTGGAGACCAGGGGGCGGCGAGCAGTACTTC. Translated: CAWRPGGGEQYF.

The V and J genes are TRBV7-6 and TRBJ2-1, with D hard to call. The V gene lost 1 base and the J gene lost 1 base, with 2 bases spanning the gap. CDR1 and CDR2 (germline): SGHVS, FNYEAQ. This CDR3 region has 13 residues. In DNA, the CDR3 is TGTGCCAGCAGCTTAGGATCCTACAATGAGCAGTTCTTC. Protein product: CASSLGSYNEQFF.

The gene calls are TRBV4-3 and TRBJ2-1, with 13 bases identical to TRBD2. The germline V gene has CDR1 LGHNA and CDR2 YSLEER. The V segment lost 4 bases and the J segment 9 bases; nucleotides outside the gene matches: 6. The CDR3 runs 15 residues. CDR3 bases: TGCGCCAGCAGCCGCGGACTAGCGGGAGATAGTGAGCAGTTCTTC. Its protein is CASSRGLAGDSEQFF.

The V gene is TRBV6-5, the J gene TRBJ2-1, with D possibly being TRBD2 (6 bases). The ends were cut back, 10 bases at V and 5 bases at J, with 15 bases in the middle. Germline V gene data show CDR1 as MNHEY and CDR2 as SVGAGI. The CDR3 spans 13 residues. This CDR3 is CAIKGLSHNEQFF. The CDR3 region has the DNA TGTGCCATCAAGGGACTCTCTCACAATGAGCAGTTCTTC.

DNA for the CDR3: TGTGCCAGCAGCCAAGACCAGACTTACCAAGAGACCCAGTACTTC. It yields the protein CASSQDQTYQETQYF. The chain combines TRBV4-2 with TRBJ2-5; D ambiguous. V lost 0 bases and J lost 0, with 8 bases in between. CDR1 is LGHNA and CDR2 is YNFKEQ in the germline V gene. The CDR3 covers 15 residues.

The chain is built from TRBV5-6 and TRBJ1-2; a weak D match, TRBD1 (6 bases). Germline V CDR1 and CDR2: SGHDT, YYEEEE. V was shortened by 4 bases and J by 3 bases, with 22 bases between the two germline ends. This CDR3 is built from 17 residues. CDR3 sequence: CASSTEADSTDYYGYTF. DNA for the CDR3: TGTGCCAGCAGCACCGAAGCGGACAGCACCGATTACTATGGCTACACCTTC.

The rearrangement links TRBV28 to TRBJ2-3, with TRBD2 matching 9 bases. The CDR3 loop spans 15 amino acids. The J segment lost 6 bases and the V segment lost 11 bases, leaving 15 bases of the junction unmatched. Germline CDR1 reads MDHEN; CDR2 reads SYDVKM. CDR3 in DNA: TGTGCCGGCGGGGGTTTTGCGGGAGGGCCGGATACGCAGTATTTT. Its translation is CAGGGFAGGPDTQYF.

This chain connects TRBV27 to TRBJ2-6, with D uncertain. Trimming left V 8 bases short and J 0 bases short, with 5 bases between. Germline V gene data show CDR1 as MNHEY and CDR2 as SMNVEV (reference sequence). The CDR3 is 13 residues long. CDR3 DNA: TGTGCCAGCGGCGGCTCTGGGGCCAACGTCCTGACTTTC. As protein: CASGGSGANVLTF. Full variable domain (remainder filled in from reference TRBV27 and TRBJ2-6): EAQVTQNPRYLITVTGKKLTVTCSQNMNHEYMSWYRQDPGLGLRQIYYSMNVEVTDKGDVPEGYKVSRKEKRNFPLILESPSPNQTSLYFCASGGSGANVLTFGAGSRLTVL.

The chain employs TRBV6-5 and TRBJ1-1; D unresolved. CDR3 size: 14 residues. The V end lost 5 bases, the J end lost 4 bases, and 14 bases lay between the germline ends. The germline V gene has CDR1 MNHEY and CDR2 SVGAGI. The CDR3 DNA reads TGTGCCAGCAGTACGCCGACGGCAGCCACTGAAGCTTTCTTT. It yields the protein CASSTPTAATEAFF.